This T cell receptor (beta chain) was sequenced for a study of cytomegalovirus exposure and HLA in healthy donors. Findings and caveats of the study: Cytomegalovirus status was reportedly diagnosed by the classifier with high sensitivity and specificity. After further analysis at a later stage, around 17,000 TCR beta sequences were associated with HLA alleles at 0.05 false discovery rate.

PCR used 60 Vbeta primers and 13 Jbeta primers. TCRdb's copy holds only in-frame clones and misses some; the assay was immunoSEQ multiplex PCR. The repertoire holds around 140,000 clones, with 60% to 80% as singletons. The CDR3 sequence is 13 residues long. V was cut by 2 bases and J by 3 bases, with 8 bases left in between. Germline V lookup: CDR1 SGHNT, CDR2 YYREEE (reference sequence). Points on this clone: What it binds is not known.

J is TRBJ2-5 and V is TRBV5-4; D is uncertain. The sequencing sample was made of PBMCs. The clonotype was recovered from a male donor in good health and CMV-seronegative. CDR3 coding DNA: TGTGCCAGCAGCTTTTTCCCCAAAGAGACCCAGTACTTC. Its protein product is CASSFFPKETQYF.